This TCR beta chain was identified during a study of vaccination and CD4 T cells after COVID-19. Study-level background: Culture controls were given either a CEFX pool, an HIV-1 Nef pool, or no peptide.

The Oncomine TCR Beta short-read assay sequenced DNA from cultured CD4+ T cells. TCRdb itself ran the PCR reads through MiXCR, one entry per CDR3 protein. The sample lists 19,000 or so distinct CDR3 sequences, 46% occurring once. This clonotype is medium-sized (0.01 to 0.1%). The antigen is unknown. Treatment noted: roughly 10-day PBMC culture with coronavirus spike peptide pools or control peptides (ViraFEST assay). Each well received two million PBMCs, cultured with 10 IU/ml IL-2 and around 9.8 ug/ml peptide pools. Cultures got half-medium changes with IL-2 on days 3 and 7. This specimen consisted of CD4+ T cells from blood, cultured in vitro, obtained after SARS-CoV-2 vaccination. This clonotype was sampled from a human donor who had recovered from COVID-19.

CDR3 region: CATSRRAPGGAYNSPLHF. The DNA of the CDR3 is TGTGCCACCAGCAGGAGGGCCCCAGGGGGCGCCTATAATTCACCCCTCCACTTT. The chain is built from TRBV15 and TRBJ1-6; the match to TRBD1 covers 8 bases. The germline gives CDR1 LNHNV, CDR2 YYDKDF (reference sequence). V was clipped by 3 bases and J by 2 bases; unmatched bases: 9. The CDR3 length is 18 residues.